This T cell receptor (beta chain) emerged from a study of blood T cell repertoires in COVID-19. Study details: The samples span acute and convalescent COVID-19 from the United States, Italy and Spain. PBMCs, B-cell-depleted T cells, or T cells were the source of the cDNA or gDNA that made up the material.

V was trimmed by 1 base and J by 6 bases, leaving 9 bases between them. Germline assignment: CDR1 LNHDA and CDR2 SQIVND (reference sequence). This CDR3 contains 14 residues. Original processing notes: From reference gene primer amplification, estimates of nucleated cell counts were derived. Here immunoSEQ multiplex PCR was the method, and the copy in TCRdb shows in-frame clones only, minus some. D and trimming come from the DNA, and the V and J calls and clone size come from that table. This sample carries roughly 200,000 clones, approximately 83% of them seen once, and the ten largest clones take over 9.5%.

This receptor was taken from a human donor with active or convalescent COVID-19. The donor label of this sample is uncertain. The V and J genes are TRBV19 and TRBJ2-2; D is unresolved. Sequenced sample: peripheral blood. This chain's CDR3 is CASSIGHWAGELFF. DNA for the CDR3: TGTGCCAGTAGTATAGGACATTGGGCCGGGGAGCTGTTTTTT. The variable domain in full, with the rest retrieved from reference TRBV19 and TRBJ2-2, is DGGITQSPKYLFRKEGQNVTLSCEQNLNHDAMYWYRQDPGQGLRLIYYSQIVNDFQKGDIAEGYSVSREKKESFPLTVTSAQKNPTAFYLCASSIGHWAGELFFGEGSRLTVL.